The 11 T cell receptor beta chains reported below all come from one sample, sequenced in a study of OX40 agonist ivuxolimab in advanced cancers. TCRdb's table, derived via immunoSEQ multiplex PCR, lists solely in-frame clones and lacks some. Of over 65,000 clones in the sample, roughly 80% were seen once. The source was CD4+ or CD8+ T cells sorted from blood, collected in a trial of the OX40 agonist ivuxolimab. The origin of the receptors is an adult with an advanced solid tumor such as melanoma, head and neck, liver or kidney cancer.

This clone was recorded a few times. The CDR3 reads CAWSIRTGTEAFF. The DNA of the CDR3 is TGTGCCTGGAGTATCAGGACGGGCACTGAAGCTTTCTTT. The chain links TRBV30 to TRBJ1-1, with unresolved D. From germline, CDR1 is GTSNPN and CDR2 SVGIG (reference sequence). This CDR3 contains 13 residues. V was pared by 2 bases and J by 4 bases, with 11 bases between. Filled out from reference TRBV30 and TRBJ1-1, the complete variable domain reads SQTIHQWPATLVQPVGSPLSLECTVEGTSNPNLYWYRQAAGRGLQLLFYSVGIGQISSEVPQNLSASRPQDRQFILSSKKLLLSDSGFYLCAWSIRTGTEAFFGQGTRLTVV.

The chain combines TRBV28 with TRBJ1-1; D is uncertain. CDR1 MDHEN and CDR2 SYDVKM come from the germline V gene. The CDR3 consists of 11 residues. Trimming removed 5 bases from V and 8 bases from J, with 9 bases in between. CDR3 in DNA: TGTGCCAGCAGTGCCGGCTGGGAAGCTTTCTTT. It yields the protein CASSAGWEAFF.

This clone has a handful of counts. The chain links TRBV5-4 to TRBJ2-7, with a possible D match to TRBD2 (7 bases). Germline CDR1 SGHNT, CDR2 YYREEE (reference sequence). V was trimmed by 4 bases and J by 2 bases, leaving 13 bases between them. The CDR3 sequence is 14 residues long. The CDR3 sequence: CASSLGGTTYEQYF. CDR3 coding DNA: TGTGCCAGCAGCCTCGGGGGGACAACCTACGAGCAGTACTTC.

V usage is TRBV18 and J usage is TRBJ1-2; D is unresolved. This CDR3 contains 16 residues. Germline values: CDR1 KGHSH, CDR2 LQKENI. V dropped 1 base and J dropped 2 bases, with 14 bases sitting between them. The CDR3 region is CASSPLVVGNNYGYTF. The CDR3 DNA is TGTGCCAGCTCACCACTTGTGGTCGGGAACAACTATGGCTACACCTTC. The full variable domain, with the rest looked up from reference TRBV18 and TRBJ1-2, is NAGVMQNPRHLVRRRGQEARLRCSPMKGHSHVYWYRQLPEEGLKFMVYLQKENIIDESGMPKERFSAEFPKEGPSILRIQQVVRGDSAAYFCASSPLVVGNNYGYTFGSGTRLTVV.

V is TRBV5-6 and J is TRBJ2-7; D ambiguous. Trimming stripped 0 bases from V and 5 bases from J, with 12 bases between. The CDR3 sequence is 14 residues long. Germline lookup yields CDR1 SGHDT and CDR2 YYEEEE. The CDR3: CASSLGGPRNEQYF. CDR3 in DNA: TGTGCCAGCAGCTTGGGCGGACCACGCAACGAGCAGTACTTC.

The chain couples TRBV6-1 to TRBJ1-2; D not resolved. The germline V gene encodes CDR1 MNHNS and CDR2 SASEGT. The V gene lost 5 bases and the J gene lost 4 bases, with 8 bases spanning the gap. CDR3 size: 12 residues. The CDR3 region has the DNA TGTGCCAGCAGTTTGACGGTCTATGGCTACACCTTC. It specifies CASSLTVYGYTF.

This clone was counted once. The rearrangement uses TRBV9 and TRBJ1-2; D unclear. The germline V and J ends were trimmed by 4 bases and 5 bases, with 15 bases remaining between them. The CDR3 covers 14 residues. In germline, CDR1 is SGDLS, CDR2 YYNGEE. DNA of the CDR3: TGTGCCAGCAGCTTCTTAACTTCAAATTATGGCTACACCTTC. It yields the protein CASSFLTSNYGYTF.

The chain carries TRBV18 and TRBJ1-3; a possible D gene is TRBD1 (6 bases). V was trimmed by 5 bases and J by 3 bases, leaving 17 bases between them. The CDR3 consists of 16 residues. The V gene's germline CDR1 is KGHSH and CDR2 LQKENI. CDR3 in amino acids: CASSSNDRNLGNTIYF. CDR3 in DNA: TGTGCCAGCTCATCTAACGACAGGAACCTTGGAAACACCATATATTTT.

The chain combines TRBV7-2 with TRBJ1-1; D ambiguous. The CDR3 spans 14 residues. Germline V CDR1 and CDR2: SGHTA, FQGNSA. Trimming removed 5 bases from V and 8 bases from J, with 18 bases in between. This CDR3 reads CASSPKLLNGEAFF. The CDR3 coding sequence is TGTGCCAGCAGCCCCAAACTCCTCAACGGAGAAGCTTTCTTT.

J is TRBJ1-1 and V is TRBV6-5; D possibly corresponds to TRBD1 (6 bases). Trimming pared 6 bases from V and 4 bases from J, leaving 15 bases between. CDR3 length equals 14 residues. Germline values: CDR1 MNHEY, CDR2 SVGAGI. DNA of the CDR3: TGTGCCAGCAGATTCGGAGGGGGGGTCACTGAAGCTTTCTTT. It translates to CASRFGGGVTEAFF.

CDR3 bases: TGTGCCAGCAGCCAGACAGGCACCTACACTGAAGCTTTCTTT. Its translation: CASSQTGTYTEAFF. V usage is TRBV7-9 and J usage is TRBJ1-1, with D possibly TRBD1 on 6 matching bases. Trimming removed 5 bases from V and 3 bases from J, with 13 bases in between. The V gene's germline CDR1 is SEHNR and CDR2 FQNEAQ (reference sequence). This CDR3 spans 14 amino acids.